Sequencing of this TCR beta chain was carried out in a study of metastatic and nonmetastatic thyroid tumors. CDR1 is GTSNPN, CDR2 SVGIG, per germline (reference sequence). The CDR3 sequence is 12 residues long. Trimming removed 5 bases at V and 7 bases at J, with 15 bases between. The entire patient cohort was treatment-naive prior to thyroid surgery. Using MiXCR, TCRdb reanalyzed the PCR reads. The sample has about 35,000 clones, about 18% seen once. The specimen sequenced was blood. This sequence joins TRBV30 and TRBJ2-7; no definite D call. The source is a male donor with papillary thyroid cancer or a benign thyroid nodule (not recorded which). Some clones in this sample may be carry-over from other donors' samples. As DNA, the CDR3 is TGTGCCTGGGGGCCCCTGGGCGGAGAGCAGTACTTC. This encodes CAWGPLGGEQYF.